The present T cell receptor beta chain was sequenced within a study of blood T cell repertoires in COVID-19. About the study: The United States, Italy and Spain provided the acute and convalescent COVID-19 samples. PBMCs, B-cell-depleted T cells, or T cells provided the cDNA or gDNA that made up the material.

This clone occurred once. Germline values: CDR1 MNHEY, CDR2 SVGEGT. J was trimmed by 6 bases and V by 5 bases; bases with no gene match: 6. CDR3 length: 15 amino acids. Authors' methods: Amplification from reference gene primers served as the basis for estimated nucleated cell counts. Assay: immunoSEQ multiplex PCR; the TCRdb copy retains only in-frame clones and omits some. That table supplies the V and J calls and clone size; D and trimming were determined from the DNA. Of 250,000 or so clones listed, roughly four fifths are singletons. The chain joins TRBV6-2 or TRBV6-3 to TRBJ2-4; TRBD1 matches at 11 bases. The sequence came from a woman of 80 years or more with acute or convalescent COVID-19. The sequenced material came from peripheral blood. This CDR3 is CASSTDRGRGNIQYF. In DNA, the CDR3 is TGTGCCAGCAGTACGGACAGGGGGCGAGGAAACATTCAGTACTTC.